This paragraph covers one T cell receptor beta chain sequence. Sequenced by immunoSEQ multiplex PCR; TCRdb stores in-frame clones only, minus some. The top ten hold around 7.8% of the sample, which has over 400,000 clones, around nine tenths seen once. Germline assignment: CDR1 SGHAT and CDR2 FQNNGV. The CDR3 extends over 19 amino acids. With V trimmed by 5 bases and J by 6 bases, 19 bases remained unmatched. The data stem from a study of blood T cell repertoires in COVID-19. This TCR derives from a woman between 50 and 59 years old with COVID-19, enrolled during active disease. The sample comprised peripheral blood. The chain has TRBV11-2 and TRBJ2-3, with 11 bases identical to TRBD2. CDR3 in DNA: TGTGCCAGCAGCCACCCAGGCCTAGCGGGGGGCCTTTCACAGGATACGCAGTATTTT. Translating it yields CASSHPGLAGGLSQDTQYF.